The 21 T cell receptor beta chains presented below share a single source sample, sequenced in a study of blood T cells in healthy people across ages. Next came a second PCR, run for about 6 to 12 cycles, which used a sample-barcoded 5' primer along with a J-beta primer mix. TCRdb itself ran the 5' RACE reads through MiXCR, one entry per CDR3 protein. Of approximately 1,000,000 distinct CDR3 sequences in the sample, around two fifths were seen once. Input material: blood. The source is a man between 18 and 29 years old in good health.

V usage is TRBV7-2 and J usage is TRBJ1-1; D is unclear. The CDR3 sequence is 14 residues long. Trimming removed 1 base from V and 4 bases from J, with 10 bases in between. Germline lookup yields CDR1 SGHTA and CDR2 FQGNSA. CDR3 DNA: TGTGCCAGCAGCTTAGGCCCAGTCTTCACTGAAGCTTTCTTT. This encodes CASSLGPVFTEAFF.

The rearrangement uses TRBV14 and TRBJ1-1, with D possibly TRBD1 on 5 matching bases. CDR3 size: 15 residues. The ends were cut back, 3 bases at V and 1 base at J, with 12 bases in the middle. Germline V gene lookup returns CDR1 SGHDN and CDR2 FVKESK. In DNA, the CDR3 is TGTGCCAGCAGCCATGCCGGGGCCGGGAACACTGAAGCTTTCTTT. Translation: CASSHAGAGNTEAFF.

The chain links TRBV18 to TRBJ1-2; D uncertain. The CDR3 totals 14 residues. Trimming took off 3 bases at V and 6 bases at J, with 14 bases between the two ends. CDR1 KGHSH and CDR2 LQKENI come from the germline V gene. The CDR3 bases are TGTGCCAGCTCACCGTCTAGCGATGGGAATGGCTACACCTTC. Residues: CASSPSSDGNGYTF.

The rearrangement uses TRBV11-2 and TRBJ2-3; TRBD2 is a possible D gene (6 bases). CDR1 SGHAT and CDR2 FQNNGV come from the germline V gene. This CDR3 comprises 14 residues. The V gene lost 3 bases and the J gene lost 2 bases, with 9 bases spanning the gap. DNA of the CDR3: TGTGCCAGCAGCTTTCTGCGGGACACAGATACGCAGTATTTT. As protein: CASSFLRDTDTQYF.

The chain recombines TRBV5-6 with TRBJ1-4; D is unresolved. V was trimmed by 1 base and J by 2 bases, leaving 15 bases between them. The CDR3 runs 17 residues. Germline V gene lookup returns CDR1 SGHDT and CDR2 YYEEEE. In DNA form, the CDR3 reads TGTGCCAGCAGCTTGATTTGGCAGCATGATACTAATGAAAAACTGTTTTTT. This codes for CASSLIWQHDTNEKLFF.

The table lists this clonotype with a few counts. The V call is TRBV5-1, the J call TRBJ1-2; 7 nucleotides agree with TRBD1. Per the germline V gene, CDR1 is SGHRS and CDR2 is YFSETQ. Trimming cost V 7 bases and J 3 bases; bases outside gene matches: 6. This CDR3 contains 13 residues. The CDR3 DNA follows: TGCGCCAGCGGAAACAGGGGTTACTATGGCTACACCTTC. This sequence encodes CASGNRGYYGYTF.

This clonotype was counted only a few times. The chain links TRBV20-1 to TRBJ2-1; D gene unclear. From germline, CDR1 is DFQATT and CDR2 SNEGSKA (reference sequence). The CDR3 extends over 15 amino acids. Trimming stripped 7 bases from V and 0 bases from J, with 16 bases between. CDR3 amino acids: CSEMGKGISYNEQFF. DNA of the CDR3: TGCAGTGAGATGGGAAAGGGAATCTCCTACAATGAGCAGTTCTTC.

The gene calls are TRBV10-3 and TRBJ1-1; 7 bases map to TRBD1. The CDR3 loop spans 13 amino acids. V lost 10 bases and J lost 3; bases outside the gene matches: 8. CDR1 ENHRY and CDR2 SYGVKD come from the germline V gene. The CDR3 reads CATKDRDDTEAFF. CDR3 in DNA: TGTGCCACCAAAGACAGGGATGACACTGAAGCTTTCTTT.

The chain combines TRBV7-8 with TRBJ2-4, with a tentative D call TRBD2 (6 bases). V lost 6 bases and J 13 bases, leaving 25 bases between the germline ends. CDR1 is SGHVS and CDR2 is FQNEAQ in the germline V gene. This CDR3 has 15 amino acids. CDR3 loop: CASSQPGTPYNEQYF. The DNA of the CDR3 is TGTGCCAGCAGTCAGCCCGGGACTCCATACAATGAGCAGTACTTC.

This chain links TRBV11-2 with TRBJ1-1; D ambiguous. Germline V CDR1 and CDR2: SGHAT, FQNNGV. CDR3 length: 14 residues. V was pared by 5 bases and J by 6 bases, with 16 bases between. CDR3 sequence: CASSPVLRGAEAFF. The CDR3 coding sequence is TGTGCCAGCAGCCCTGTCTTACGAGGAGCTGAAGCTTTCTTT.

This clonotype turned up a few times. The CDR3 bases are TGCAGCGCCATAGGGGATGGCGGCTACACCTTC. As protein: CSAIGDGGYTF. This rearrangement joins TRBV29-1 to TRBJ1-2; perhaps TRBD1 as D (5 bases). Trimming took off 7 bases at V and 8 bases at J, with 14 bases between the two ends. The CDR3 spans 11 residues. Germline V gives CDR1 SQVTM, CDR2 ANQGSEA. Based on the CDR3 plus reference TRBV29-1 and TRBJ1-2, the full variable domain is SAVISQKPSRDICQRGTSLTIQCQVDSQVTMMFWYRQQPGQSLTLIATANQGSEATYESGFVIDKFPISRPNLTFSTLTVSNMSPEDSSIYLCSAIGDGGYTFGSGTRLTVV.

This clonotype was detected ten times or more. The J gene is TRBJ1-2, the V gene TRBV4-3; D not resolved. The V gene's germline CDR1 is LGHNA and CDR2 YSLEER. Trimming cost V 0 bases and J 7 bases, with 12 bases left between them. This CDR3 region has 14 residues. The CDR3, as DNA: TGCGCCAGCAGCCAAGATTTAAGGGTTACTGGCTACACCTTC. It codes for CASSQDLRVTGYTF.

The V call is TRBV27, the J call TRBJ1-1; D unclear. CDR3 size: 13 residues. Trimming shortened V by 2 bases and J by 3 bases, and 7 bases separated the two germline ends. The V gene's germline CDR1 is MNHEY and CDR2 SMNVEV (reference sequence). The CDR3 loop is CASSLIRDTEAFF. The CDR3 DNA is TGTGCCAGCAGTTTAATCCGGGACACTGAAGCTTTCTTT.

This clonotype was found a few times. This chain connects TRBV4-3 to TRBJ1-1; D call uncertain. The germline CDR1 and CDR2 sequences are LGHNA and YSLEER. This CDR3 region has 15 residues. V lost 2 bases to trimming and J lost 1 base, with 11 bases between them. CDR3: CASSQTTSGNTEAFF. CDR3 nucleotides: TGCGCCAGCAGCCAAACAACCTCGGGGAACACTGAAGCTTTCTTT.

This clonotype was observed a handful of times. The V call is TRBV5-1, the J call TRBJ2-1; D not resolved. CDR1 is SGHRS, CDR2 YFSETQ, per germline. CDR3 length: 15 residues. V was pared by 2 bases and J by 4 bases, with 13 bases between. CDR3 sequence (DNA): TGCGCCAGCAGCTTAAACAAGGAAATTTACAATGAGCAGTTCTTC. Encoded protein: CASSLNKEIYNEQFF.

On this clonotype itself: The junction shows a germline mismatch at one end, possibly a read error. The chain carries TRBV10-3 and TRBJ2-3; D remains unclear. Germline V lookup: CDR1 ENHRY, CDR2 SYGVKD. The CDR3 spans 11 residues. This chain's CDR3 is CAISGTDTQDF. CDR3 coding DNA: TGTGCCATCTCGGGCACAGATACGCAGGATTTT.

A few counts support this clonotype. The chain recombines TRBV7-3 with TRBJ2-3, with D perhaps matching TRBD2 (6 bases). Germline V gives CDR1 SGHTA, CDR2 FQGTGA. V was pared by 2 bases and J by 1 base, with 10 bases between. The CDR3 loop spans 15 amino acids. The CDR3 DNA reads TGTGCCAGCAGCTTAGCGGGATTTGGCACAGATACGCAGTATTTT. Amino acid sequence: CASSLAGFGTDTQYF.

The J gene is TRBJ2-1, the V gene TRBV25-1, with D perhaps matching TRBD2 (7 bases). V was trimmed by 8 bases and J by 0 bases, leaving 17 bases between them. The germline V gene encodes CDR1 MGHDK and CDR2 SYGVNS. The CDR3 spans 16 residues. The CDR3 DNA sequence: TGTGCCAGCGCCTGGCGGGGGCGGAGCTCCTACAATGAGCAGTTCTTC. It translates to CASAWRGRSSYNEQFF. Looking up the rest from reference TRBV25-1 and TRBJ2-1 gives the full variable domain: EADIYQTPRYLVIGTGKKITLECSQTMGHDKMYWYQQDPGMELHLIHYSYGVNSTEKGDLSSESTVSRIRTEHFPLTLESARPSHTSQYLCASAWRGRSSYNEQFFGPGTRLTVL.

The CDR3 protein is CASSQLPGQHYGYTF. The CDR3 bases are TGCGCCAGCAGCCAACTACCGGGACAGCACTATGGCTACACCTTC. The genes are TRBV4-3 and TRBJ1-2; 7 bases agree with TRBD1. CDR3 length: 15 amino acids. V was clipped by 2 bases and J by 3 bases; unmatched bases: 6. CDR1 is LGHNA, CDR2 YSLEER, per germline.

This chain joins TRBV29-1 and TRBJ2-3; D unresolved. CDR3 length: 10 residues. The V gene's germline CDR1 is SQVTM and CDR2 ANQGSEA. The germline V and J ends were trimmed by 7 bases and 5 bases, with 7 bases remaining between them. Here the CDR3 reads CSGVGDTQYF. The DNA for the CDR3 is TGCAGCGGGGTAGGAGATACGCAGTATTTT.

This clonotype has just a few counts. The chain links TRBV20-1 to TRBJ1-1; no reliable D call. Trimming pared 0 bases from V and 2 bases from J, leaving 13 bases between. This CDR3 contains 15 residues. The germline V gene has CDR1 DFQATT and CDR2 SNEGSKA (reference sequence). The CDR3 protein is CSAREIGGTNTEAFF. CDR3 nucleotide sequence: TGCAGTGCTAGAGAGATCGGTGGAACCAACACTGAAGCTTTCTTT.